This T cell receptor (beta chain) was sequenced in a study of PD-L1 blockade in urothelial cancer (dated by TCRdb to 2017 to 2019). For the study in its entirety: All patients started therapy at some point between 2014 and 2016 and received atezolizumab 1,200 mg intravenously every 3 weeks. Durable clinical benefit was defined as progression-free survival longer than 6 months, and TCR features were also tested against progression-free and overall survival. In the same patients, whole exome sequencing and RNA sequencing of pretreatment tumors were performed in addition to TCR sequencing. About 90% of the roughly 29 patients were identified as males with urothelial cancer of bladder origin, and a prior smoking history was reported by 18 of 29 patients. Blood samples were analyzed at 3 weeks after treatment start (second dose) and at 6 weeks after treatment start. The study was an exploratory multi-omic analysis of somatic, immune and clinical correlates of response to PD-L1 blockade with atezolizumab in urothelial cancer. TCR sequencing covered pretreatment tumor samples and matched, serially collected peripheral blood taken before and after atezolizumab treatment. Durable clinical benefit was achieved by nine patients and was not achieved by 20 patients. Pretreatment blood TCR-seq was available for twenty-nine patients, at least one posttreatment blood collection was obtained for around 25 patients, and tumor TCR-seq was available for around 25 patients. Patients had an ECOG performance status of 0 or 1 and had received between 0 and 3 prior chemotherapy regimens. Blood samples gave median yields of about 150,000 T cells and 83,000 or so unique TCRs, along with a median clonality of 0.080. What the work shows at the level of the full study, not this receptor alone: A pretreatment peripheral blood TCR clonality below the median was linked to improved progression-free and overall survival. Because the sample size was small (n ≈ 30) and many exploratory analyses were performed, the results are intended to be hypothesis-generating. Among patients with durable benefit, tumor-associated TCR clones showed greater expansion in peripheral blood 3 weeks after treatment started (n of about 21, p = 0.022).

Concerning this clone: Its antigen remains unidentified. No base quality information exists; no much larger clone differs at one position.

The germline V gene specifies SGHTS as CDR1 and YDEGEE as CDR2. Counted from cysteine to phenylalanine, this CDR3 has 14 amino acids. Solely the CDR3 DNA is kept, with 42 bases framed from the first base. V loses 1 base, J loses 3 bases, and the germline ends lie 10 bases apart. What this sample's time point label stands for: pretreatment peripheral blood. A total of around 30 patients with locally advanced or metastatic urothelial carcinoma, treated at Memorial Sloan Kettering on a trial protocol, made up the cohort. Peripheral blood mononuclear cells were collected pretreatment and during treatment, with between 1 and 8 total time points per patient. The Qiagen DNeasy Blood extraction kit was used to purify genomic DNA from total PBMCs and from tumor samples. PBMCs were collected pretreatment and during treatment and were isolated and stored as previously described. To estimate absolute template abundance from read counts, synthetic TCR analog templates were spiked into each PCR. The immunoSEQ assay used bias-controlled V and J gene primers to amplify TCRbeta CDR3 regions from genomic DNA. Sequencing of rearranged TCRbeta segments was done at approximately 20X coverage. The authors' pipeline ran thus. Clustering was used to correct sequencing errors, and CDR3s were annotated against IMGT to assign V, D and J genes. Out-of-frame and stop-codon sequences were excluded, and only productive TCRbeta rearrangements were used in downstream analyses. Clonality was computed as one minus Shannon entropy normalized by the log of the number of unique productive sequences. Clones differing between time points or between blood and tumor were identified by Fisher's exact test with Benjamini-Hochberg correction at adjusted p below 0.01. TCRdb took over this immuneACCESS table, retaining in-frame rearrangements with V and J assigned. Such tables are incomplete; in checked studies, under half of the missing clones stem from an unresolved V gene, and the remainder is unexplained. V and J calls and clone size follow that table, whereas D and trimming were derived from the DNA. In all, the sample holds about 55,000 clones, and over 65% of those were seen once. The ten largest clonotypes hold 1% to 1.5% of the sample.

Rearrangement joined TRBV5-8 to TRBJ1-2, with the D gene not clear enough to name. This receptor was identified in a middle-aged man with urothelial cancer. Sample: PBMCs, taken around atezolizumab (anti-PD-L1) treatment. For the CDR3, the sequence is CASSLLLSHYGYTF. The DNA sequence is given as TGTGCCAGCAGCTTGTTGTTATCTCACTATGGCTACACCTTC.